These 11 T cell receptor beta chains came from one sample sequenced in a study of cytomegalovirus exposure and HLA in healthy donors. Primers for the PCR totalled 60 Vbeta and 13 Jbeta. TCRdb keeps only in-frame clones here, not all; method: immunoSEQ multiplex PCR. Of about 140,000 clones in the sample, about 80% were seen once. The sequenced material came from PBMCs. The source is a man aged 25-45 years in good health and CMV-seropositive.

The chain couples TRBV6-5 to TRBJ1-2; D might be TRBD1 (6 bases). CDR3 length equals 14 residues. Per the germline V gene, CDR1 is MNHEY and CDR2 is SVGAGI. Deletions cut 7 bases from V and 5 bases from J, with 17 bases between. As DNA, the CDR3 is TGTGCCAGCACTAGAAGCCAGGGACATTATGGCTACACCTTC. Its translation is CASTRSQGHYGYTF.

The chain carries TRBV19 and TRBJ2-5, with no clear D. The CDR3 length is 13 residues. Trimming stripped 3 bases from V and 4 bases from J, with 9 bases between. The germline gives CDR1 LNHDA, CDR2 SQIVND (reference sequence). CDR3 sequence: CASSIAVLETQYF. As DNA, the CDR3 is TGTGCCAGTAGTATTGCAGTTCTAGAGACCCAGTACTTC.

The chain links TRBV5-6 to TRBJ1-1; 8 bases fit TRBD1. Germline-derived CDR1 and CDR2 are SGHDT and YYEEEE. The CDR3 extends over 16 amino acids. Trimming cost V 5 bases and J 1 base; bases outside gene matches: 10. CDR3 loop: CASRPFRDRPNTEAFF. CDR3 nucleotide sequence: TGTGCCAGCAGACCATTCCGGGACAGGCCGAACACTGAAGCTTTCTTT.

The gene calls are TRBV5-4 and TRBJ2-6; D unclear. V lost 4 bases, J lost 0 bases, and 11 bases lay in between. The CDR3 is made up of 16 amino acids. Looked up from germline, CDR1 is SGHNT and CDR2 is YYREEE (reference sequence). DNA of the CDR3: TGTGCCAGCAGCCTTGGTATGAGCTCTGGGGCCAACGTCCTGACTTTC. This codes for CASSLGMSSGANVLTF. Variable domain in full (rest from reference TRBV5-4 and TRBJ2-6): ETGVTQSPTHLIKTRGQQVTLRCSSQSGHNTVSWYQQALGQGPQFIFQYYREEENGRGNFPPRFSGLQFPNYSSELNVNALELDDSALYLCASSLGMSSGANVLTFGAGSRLTVL.

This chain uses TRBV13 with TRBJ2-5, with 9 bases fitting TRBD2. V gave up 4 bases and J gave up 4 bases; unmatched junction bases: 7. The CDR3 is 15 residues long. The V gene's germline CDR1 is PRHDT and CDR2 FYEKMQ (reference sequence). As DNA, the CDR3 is TGTGCCAGCAGCTGGCTAGCGGGGATGGGAGAGACCCAGTACTTC. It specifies CASSWLAGMGETQYF.

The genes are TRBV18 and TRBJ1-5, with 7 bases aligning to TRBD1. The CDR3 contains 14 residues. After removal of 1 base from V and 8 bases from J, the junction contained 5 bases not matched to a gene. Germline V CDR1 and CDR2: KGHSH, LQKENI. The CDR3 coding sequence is TGTGCCAGCTCACCACGACAGGGAGGAAAGCCCCAGCATTTT. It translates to CASSPRQGGKPQHF. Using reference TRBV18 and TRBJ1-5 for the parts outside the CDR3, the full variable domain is NAGVMQNPRHLVRRRGQEARLRCSPMKGHSHVYWYRQLPEEGLKFMVYLQKENIIDESGMPKERFSAEFPKEGPSILRIQQVVRGDSAAYFCASSPRQGGKPQHFGDGTRLSIL.

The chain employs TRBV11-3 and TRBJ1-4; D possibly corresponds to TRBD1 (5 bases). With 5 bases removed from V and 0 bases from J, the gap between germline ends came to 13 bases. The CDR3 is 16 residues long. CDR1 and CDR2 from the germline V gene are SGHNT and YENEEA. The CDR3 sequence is CASSPAGGATNEKLFF. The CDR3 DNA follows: TGTGCCAGCAGCCCTGCGGGGGGTGCAACTAATGAAAAACTGTTTTTT.

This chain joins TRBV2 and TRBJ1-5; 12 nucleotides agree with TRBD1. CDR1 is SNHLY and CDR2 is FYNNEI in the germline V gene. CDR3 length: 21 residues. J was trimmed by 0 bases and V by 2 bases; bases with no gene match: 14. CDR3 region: CASSEPPPGTGGSYSNQPQHF. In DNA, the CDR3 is TGTGCCAGCAGTGAACCCCCCCCCGGGACAGGGGGCTCCTATAGCAATCAGCCCCAGCATTTT.

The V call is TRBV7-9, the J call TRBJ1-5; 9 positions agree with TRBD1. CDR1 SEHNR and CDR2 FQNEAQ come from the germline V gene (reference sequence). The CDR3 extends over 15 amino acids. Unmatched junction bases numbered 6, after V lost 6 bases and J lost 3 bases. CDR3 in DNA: TGTGCCAGCAGTTCGACAGGGGGGACCAATCAGCCCCAGCATTTT. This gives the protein CASSSTGGTNQPQHF.

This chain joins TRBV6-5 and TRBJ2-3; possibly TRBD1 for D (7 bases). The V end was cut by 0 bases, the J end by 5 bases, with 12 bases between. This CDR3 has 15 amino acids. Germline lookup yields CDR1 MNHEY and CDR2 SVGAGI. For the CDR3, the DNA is TGTGCCAGCAGTTACTCTGGAGGGGGCGGAGATACGCAGTATTTT. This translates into CASSYSGGGGDTQYF.

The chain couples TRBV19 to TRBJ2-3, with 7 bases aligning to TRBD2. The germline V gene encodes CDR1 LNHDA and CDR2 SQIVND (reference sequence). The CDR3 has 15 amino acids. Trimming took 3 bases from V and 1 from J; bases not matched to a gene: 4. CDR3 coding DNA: TGTGCCAGTAGTATGTGGGCGGGGGGCACAGATACGCAGTATTTT. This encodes CASSMWAGGTDTQYF. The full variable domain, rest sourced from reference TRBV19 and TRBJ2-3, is DGGITQSPKYLFRKEGQNVTLSCEQNLNHDAMYWYRQDPGQGLRLIYYSQIVNDFQKGDIAEGYSVSREKKESFPLTVTSAQKNPTAFYLCASSMWAGGTDTQYFGPGTRLTVL.